These 8 T cell receptor beta chains share one sample of origin, sequenced in a study of cytomegalovirus exposure and HLA in healthy donors. Only in-frame clones appear in the TCRdb table, and some are missing; sequencing was by immunoSEQ multiplex PCR. The sample lists 200,000 to 300,000 clones, roughly 86% seen once, with around 1.2% in the top ten. The sequenced sample was PBMCs. The receptors derive from a woman in her 30s in good health and CMV-seropositive.

The J gene is TRBJ2-5, the V gene TRBV6-1, with unresolved D. V gave up 2 bases and J gave up 5 bases, with 3 bases separating them. From germline, CDR1 is MNHNS and CDR2 SASEGT. The CDR3 sequence is 11 residues long. The CDR3 spells CASSEPETQYF. The CDR3 DNA follows: TGTGCCAGCAGTGAACCTGAGACCCAGTACTTC.

V gene TRBV11-2 combines with J gene TRBJ1-2, with 12 bases fitting TRBD1. This CDR3 spans 14 amino acids. V lost 3 bases, J lost 8 bases, and 4 bases stayed unmatched. The germline gives CDR1 SGHAT, CDR2 FQNNGV. CDR3 coding DNA: TGTGCCAGCAGCTTTGGGACAGGGGGCGAGGGCTACACCTTC. It translates to CASSFGTGGEGYTF.

This clone was recorded a few times. As DNA, the CDR3 is TGTGCCAGCAGCTTAATAGGTCGGGGAAGCAGAAACACCGGGGAGCTGTTTTTT. It specifies CASSLIGRGSRNTGELFF. The J gene is TRBJ2-2, the V gene TRBV7-3; maybe TRBD2 (5 bases). V was cut by 1 base and J by 2 bases, with 17 bases left in between. The CDR3 totals 18 residues. CDR1 SGHTA and CDR2 FQGTGA come from the germline V gene. Full variable domain (remainder filled in from reference TRBV7-3 and TRBJ2-2): GAGVSQTPSNKVTEKGKYVELRCDPISGHTALYWYRQSLGQGPEFLIYFQGTGAADDSGLPNDRFFAVRPEGSVSTLKIQRTERGDSAVYLCASSLIGRGSRNTGELFFGEGSRLTVL.

V is TRBV6-1 and J is TRBJ2-7, with TRBD2 matching over 8 bases. V was clipped by 6 bases and J by 4 bases; unmatched bases: 8. The CDR3 extends over 14 amino acids. The germline V gene has CDR1 MNHNS and CDR2 SASEGT. CDR3: CASSRGTRGYEQYF. The CDR3 DNA reads as TGTGCCAGCAGCCGCGGGACTAGGGGTTACGAGCAGTACTTC.

This chain connects TRBV28 to TRBJ2-6; D perhaps matches TRBD2 (6 bases). The CDR3 runs to 17 residues. The V gene's germline CDR1 is MDHEN and CDR2 SYDVKM. V shed 6 bases and J shed 4 bases, with 19 bases lying between them. CDR3 in amino acids: CASSPRGTPRGANVLTF. Here the CDR3 DNA reads TGTGCCAGCAGCCCTCGGGGGACTCCGCGAGGGGCCAACGTCCTGACTTTC.

This rearrangement joins TRBV14 to TRBJ2-5, with D unresolved. Looked up from germline, CDR1 is SGHDN and CDR2 is FVKESK. The CDR3 loop spans 13 amino acids. V was clipped by 5 bases and J by 7 bases, with 14 bases between them. The CDR3 loop is CASSIRHLWTQYF. The CDR3, as DNA: TGTGCCAGCAGCATACGACACCTTTGGACCCAGTACTTC. The whole variable domain, remainder taken from reference TRBV14 and TRBJ2-5, is EAGVTQFPSHSVIEKGQTVTLRCDPISGHDNLYWYRRVMGKEIKFLLHFVKESKQDESGMPNNRFLAERTGGTYSTLKVQPAELEDSGVYFCASSIRHLWTQYFGPGTRLLVL.

The V call is TRBV19, the J call TRBJ1-5; D gene ambiguous. Trimming removed 7 bases from V and 2 bases from J, with 15 bases in between. Germline V CDR1 and CDR2: LNHDA, SQIVND (reference sequence). The CDR3 is 15 amino acids. In DNA, the CDR3 is TGTGCCAGTATTGCTTCATGGGGAGGCAATCAGCCCCAGCATTTT. This sequence encodes CASIASWGGNQPQHF.

The genes are TRBV7-9 and TRBJ1-1, with a weak D call TRBD1 (6 bases). The V end was cut by 6 bases, the J end by 6 bases, with 17 bases between. The CDR3 runs to 14 residues. CDR1 is SEHNR, CDR2 FQNEAQ, per germline (reference sequence). The CDR3 here is CASSHNSGAAEAFF. For the CDR3, the DNA is TGTGCCAGCAGTCACAATTCAGGGGCCGCTGAAGCTTTCTTT.